This T cell receptor beta chain emerged from a study of Graves' ophthalmopathy and Graves' hyperthyroidism. Study outcomes and limitations: The 13-signature model separated ophthalmopathy from stable hyperthyroidism at 85% to 90% sensitivity and roughly 80% specificity.

This clonotype has only one observation. Its antigen is currently unknown. Given the absence of the conserved phenylalanine or tryptophan at the CDR3 end, a read error is likely. About 10 ml of fresh blood yielded the PBMCs by density gradient. Investigators amplified TCR beta CDR3 regions from RNA transcripts. First-round RT-PCR relied on HTBI primers, and a second-round multiplex PCR came next. Using its own MiXCR run on the multiplex PCR reads, TCRdb lists one record per CDR3 protein. The repertoire includes hundreds of thousands of distinct CDR3 sequences, under 50% of them detected once, and 3% to 3.5% sits in the top ten. Germline CDR1 and CDR2: SGHAT and FQDESV (reference sequence). The ends were cut back, 10 bases at V and 2 bases at J, with 15 bases in the middle. This CDR3 is built from 13 residues.

The chain is built from TRBV11-1 and TRBJ2-7; D remains ambiguous. This TCR derives from an adult man with Graves' ophthalmopathy. Sample: peripheral blood. Written as DNA, the CDR3 is TGTGCCATACACTCCCCCGGCGCCTACGAGCAGTACCTC. Amino acids: CAIHSPGAYEQYL.